This passage covers 23 T cell receptor beta chains from one sample sequenced in a study of T-cell memory formation after mild COVID-19. TCRdb reprocessed the 5' RACE reads with MiXCR, giving one entry per CDR3 protein. The data hold 5,000 or so distinct CDR3 sequences, with under 55% observed a single time. Specimen: PBMCs or a T cell subset sorted from them (not recorded which). The receptors come from an adult who had mild COVID-19 (a few samples of this study predate the infection). Cell type and time point are not known.

In its sample, this clonotype was seen a few times. The chain carries TRBV7-8 and TRBJ2-3, with TRBD1 identical over 7 bases. Per germline, CDR1 SGHVS and CDR2 FQNEAQ. Trimming cost V 6 bases and J 0 bases; bases outside gene matches: 6. This CDR3 is 15 amino acids long. CDR3 coding DNA: TGTGCCAGCAGACAAACGGGACAGAGCACAGATACGCAGTATTTT. Its protein is CASRQTGQSTDTQYF.

Relative to its sample, this clonotype is medium-sized. The genes are TRBV20-1 and TRBJ2-7; D uncertain. There are 13 residues in the CDR3. In germline, CDR1 is DFQATT, CDR2 SNEGSKA (reference sequence). V gave up 3 bases and J gave up 2 bases, with 11 bases separating them. Written as DNA, the CDR3 is TGCAGTGCTAGCGGGCCGACCACCTACGAGCAGTACTTC. It specifies CSASGPTTYEQYF.

In this sample, this clonotype is medium-sized. The chain employs TRBV7-2 and TRBJ2-7; the match to TRBD2 covers 9 bases. Unmatched junction bases numbered 5, after V lost 5 bases and J lost 3 bases. Germline CDR1 reads SGHTA; CDR2 reads FQGNSA. The CDR3 runs 14 residues. The CDR3 sequence is CASSLRLADYEQYF. The CDR3 nucleotides are TGTGCCAGCAGCCTGAGACTAGCGGACTACGAGCAGTACTTC.

This clonotype is medium-sized in the sample. The V gene is TRBV7-8, the J gene TRBJ1-6; D gene ambiguous. CDR3 length equals 15 residues. V was pared by 4 bases and J by 12 bases, with 19 bases between. Germline V gene sequence: CDR1 SGHVS, CDR2 FQNEAQ. CDR3 in amino acids: CASSSWAETYRPLHF. In DNA form, the CDR3 reads TGTGCCAGCAGCTCCTGGGCCGAGACCTACAGACCCCTCCACTTT.

Judged by abundance, this clonotype is medium-sized. The chain uses TRBV25-1 and TRBJ2-5, with 8 positions matching TRBD2. V was clipped by 3 bases and J by 4 bases; unmatched bases: 7. Germline V gene sequence: CDR1 MGHDK, CDR2 SYGVNS. This CDR3 is built from 15 residues. This chain's CDR3 is CASSEPRGGRETQYF. The CDR3 region has the DNA TGTGCCAGCAGTGAGCCCCGGGGGGGGCGAGAGACCCAGTACTTC. Complete variable domain (other parts from reference TRBV25-1 and TRBJ2-5): EADIYQTPRYLVIGTGKKITLECSQTMGHDKMYWYQQDPGMELHLIHYSYGVNSTEKGDLSSESTVSRIRTEHFPLTLESARPSHTSQYLCASSEPRGGRETQYFGPGTRLLVL.

This clonotype is medium-sized within its sample. The chain uses TRBV4-3 and TRBJ2-3; D remains unclear. The CDR3 runs 16 residues. V lost 3 bases and J lost 3, with 16 bases in between. CDR1 is LGHNA, CDR2 YSLEER, per germline. The CDR3 region has the DNA TGCGCCAGCAGCCAGCATAGGAGCGACGGGACAGATACGCAGTATTTT. Amino acid sequence: CASSQHRSDGTDTQYF.

This clonotype rates as medium-sized. V usage is TRBV11-2 and J usage is TRBJ2-7, with TRBD1 matching over 8 bases. Germline V lookup: CDR1 SGHAT, CDR2 FQNNGV. The CDR3 extends over 15 amino acids. With V trimmed by 5 bases and J by 6 bases, 12 bases remained unmatched. The CDR3 spells CASSGQQGVVFEQYF. The DNA of the CDR3 is TGTGCCAGCAGCGGACAACAGGGGGTGGTTTTCGAGCAGTACTTC. The complete variable domain, with remaining parts taken from reference TRBV11-2 and TRBJ2-7, reads EAGVAQSPRYKIIEKRQSVAFWCNPISGHATLYWYQQILGQGPKLLIQFQNNGVVDDSQLPKDRFSAERLKGVDSTLKIQPAKLEDSAVYLCASSGQQGVVFEQYFGPGTRLTVT.

The CDR3 DNA sequence: TGTGCCAGCAGCCTCAGGGAGGGGTGGGACAATGAGCAGTTCTTC. It yields the protein CASSLREGWDNEQFF. V and J are TRBV7-9 and TRBJ2-1; 7 positions agree with TRBD2. J gave up 5 bases and V 5 bases, and 9 bases lay outside the gene matches. Germline CDR1 is SEHNR and CDR2 is FQNEAQ (reference sequence). The CDR3 sequence is 15 residues long.

This clonotype occurred many times. The rearrangement uses TRBV9 and TRBJ1-1; maybe TRBD1 (5 bases). V was trimmed by 0 bases and J by 0 bases, leaving 15 bases between them. CDR3 length: 17 residues. Germline assignment: CDR1 SGDLS and CDR2 YYNGEE. CDR3 sequence reads: CASSVVQGKFMNTEAFF. The CDR3, as DNA: TGTGCCAGCAGCGTAGTGCAGGGCAAATTCATGAACACTGAAGCTTTCTTT.

The chain has TRBV5-1 and TRBJ2-1, with TRBD2 as a possible D gene (6 bases). V was clipped by 4 bases and J by 6 bases, with 8 bases between them. Germline V gene data show CDR1 as SGHRS and CDR2 as YFSETQ. CDR3 length: 12 amino acids. CDR3 sequence (DNA): TGCGCCAGCAGCGCCGGGGGCAATGAGCAGTTCTTC. It is translated as CASSAGGNEQFF.

The chain has TRBV12-3 or TRBV12-4 and TRBJ2-1; no clear D gene. The CDR3 extends over 11 amino acids. Deletions cut 3 bases from V and 6 bases from J, with 3 bases between. CDR3 sequence: CASSFANEQFF. The CDR3 nucleotides are TGTGCCAGCAGTTTTGCCAATGAGCAGTTCTTC.

This chain connects TRBV4-3 to TRBJ2-5; D call uncertain. Germline V gene data show CDR1 as LGHNA and CDR2 as YSLEER. The CDR3 sequence is 13 residues long. V shed 0 bases and J shed 5 bases, with 7 bases lying between them. The CDR3 DNA sequence: TGCGCCAGCAGCCAAGATAGCCCGGAGACCCAGTACTTC. Translated, it gives CASSQDSPETQYF.

The chain employs TRBV5-1 and TRBJ2-1; D unresolved. The CDR3 is 11 residues long. Trimming shortened V by 8 bases and J by 4 bases, and 7 bases separated the two germline ends. CDR1 SGHRS and CDR2 YFSETQ come from the germline V gene. CDR3 residues: CASQLYNEQFF. CDR3 DNA: TGCGCCAGTCAGTTATACAATGAGCAGTTCTTC.

By sample share, this clonotype is medium-sized. V is TRBV7-2 and J is TRBJ2-7; 7 nucleotides agree with TRBD2. V gave up 1 base and J gave up 2 bases; unmatched junction bases: 5. CDR1 and CDR2 (germline): SGHTA, FQGNSA. The CDR3 sequence is 15 residues long. CDR3 DNA: TGTGCCAGCAGCTTAGTGGCGGGGGAGACCTACGAGCAGTACTTC. Amino acid sequence: CASSLVAGETYEQYF.

The rearrangement links TRBV7-2 to TRBJ1-1, with 10 bases identical to TRBD1. The germline V gene encodes CDR1 SGHTA and CDR2 FQGNSA. Trimming cost V 6 bases and J 11 bases; bases outside gene matches: 12. The CDR3 runs to 14 residues. The CDR3 sequence: CASRPGQGRPAAFF. In DNA form, the CDR3 reads TGTGCCAGCAGACCGGGACAGGGGCGCCCCGCGGCTTTCTTT. The variable domain in full, with the rest retrieved from reference TRBV7-2 and TRBJ1-1, is GAGVSQSPSNKVTEKGKDVELRCDPISGHTALYWYRQSLGQGLEFLIYFQGNSAPDKSGLPSDRFSAERTGGSVSTLTIQRTQQEDSAVYLCASRPGQGRPAAFFGQGTRLTVV.

Within the sample, this clonotype is medium-sized. The chain employs TRBV6-5 and TRBJ2-5, with a tentative D call TRBD1 (7 bases). Trimming cost V 6 bases and J 5 bases, with 16 bases left between them. Germline loops: CDR1 MNHEY, CDR2 SVGAGI. The CDR3 is 14 amino acids. This CDR3 is CASSPEGAGETQYF. The CDR3 bases are TGTGCCAGCAGCCCGGAGGGGGCCGGGGAGACCCAGTACTTC.

A few counts support this clonotype. The chain combines TRBV10-3 with TRBJ2-1, with TRBD1 matching 7 bases. Germline values: CDR1 ENHRY, CDR2 SYGVKD. Germline trimming cut 4 bases from V and 5 bases from J; bases unmatched to any gene: 5. The CDR3 length is 14 residues. CDR3 region: CAISAKGADNEQFF. CDR3 in DNA: TGTGCCATCAGTGCAAAGGGGGCGGACAATGAGCAGTTCTTC.

This clonotype is medium-sized in the sample. The gene calls are TRBV11-3 and TRBJ2-3, with D perhaps matching TRBD1 (6 bases). Germline loops: CDR1 SGHNT, CDR2 YENEEA. The CDR3 runs to 18 residues. Trimming left V 3 bases short and J 2 bases short, with 21 bases between. In DNA, the CDR3 is TGTGCCAGCAGCTTGGGAAGATGGGGGCCTTCTCCCACAGATACGCAGTATTTT. Protein sequence: CASSLGRWGPSPTDTQYF.

By share, this clonotype ranks as medium-sized. The chain couples TRBV11-2 to TRBJ2-3; no definite D call. The CDR3 consists of 13 residues. The V gene's germline CDR1 is SGHAT and CDR2 FQNNGV. Trimming took 7 bases from V and 2 from J, leaving 10 bases between them. CDR3 sequence: CASTGEPTDTQYF. CDR3 coding DNA: TGTGCCAGCACTGGGGAACCCACAGATACGCAGTATTTT.

Only one count was recorded for this clonotype. The CDR3, as DNA: TGCGCCAGCAGCTCCGGGACAGCCAGCTCCTACGAGCAGTACTTC. Translating it yields CASSSGTASSYEQYF. The chain has TRBV5-1 and TRBJ2-7; 7 positions agree with TRBD1. The germline gives CDR1 SGHRS, CDR2 YFSETQ. V gave up 3 bases and J gave up 0 bases; unmatched junction bases: 6. This CDR3 has 15 residues.

Relative to its sample, this clonotype is medium-sized. Here the CDR3 DNA reads TGTGCCAGCAGCTCGGGCCTGGGACACCTCACCGGGGAGCTGTTTTTT. This codes for CASSSGLGHLTGELFF. The V gene is TRBV7-9, the J gene TRBJ2-2; a possible D gene is TRBD1 (6 bases). This CDR3 has 16 amino acids. CDR1 SEHNR and CDR2 FQNEAQ come from the germline V gene (reference sequence). The V and J ends lost 4 bases and 4 bases respectively, with 16 bases between them.

This clonotype is termed medium-sized (0.01 to 0.1%). The V gene is TRBV11-2, the J gene TRBJ2-5; D not certain. This CDR3 has 11 amino acids. Germline values: CDR1 SGHAT, CDR2 FQNNGV. The germline V and J ends were trimmed by 2 bases and 4 bases, with 2 bases remaining between them. CDR3 coding DNA: TGTGCCAGCAGCTTATCAGAGACCCAGTACTTC. It is translated as CASSLSETQYF.

In this sample, this clonotype turned up many times. The chain couples TRBV13 to TRBJ2-7, with TRBD2 identical over 8 bases. Germline lookup yields CDR1 PRHDT and CDR2 FYEKMQ (reference sequence). The length of the CDR3 is 16 residues. The V gene end was trimmed by 4 bases and the J gene end by 1 base; junction bases not matched to a gene: 9. The CDR3 DNA reads as TGTGCCAGCAGCTGCCGACGGGAGGGATTGTCCTACGAGCAGTACTTC. Translated: CASSCRREGLSYEQYF. Supplemented by reference TRBV13 and TRBJ2-7, the full variable domain reads AAGVIQSPRHLIKEKRETATLKCYPIPRHDTVYWYQQGPGQDPQFLISFYEKMQSDKGSIPDRFSAQQFSDYHSELNMSSLELGDSALYFCASSCRREGLSYEQYFGPGTRLTVT.